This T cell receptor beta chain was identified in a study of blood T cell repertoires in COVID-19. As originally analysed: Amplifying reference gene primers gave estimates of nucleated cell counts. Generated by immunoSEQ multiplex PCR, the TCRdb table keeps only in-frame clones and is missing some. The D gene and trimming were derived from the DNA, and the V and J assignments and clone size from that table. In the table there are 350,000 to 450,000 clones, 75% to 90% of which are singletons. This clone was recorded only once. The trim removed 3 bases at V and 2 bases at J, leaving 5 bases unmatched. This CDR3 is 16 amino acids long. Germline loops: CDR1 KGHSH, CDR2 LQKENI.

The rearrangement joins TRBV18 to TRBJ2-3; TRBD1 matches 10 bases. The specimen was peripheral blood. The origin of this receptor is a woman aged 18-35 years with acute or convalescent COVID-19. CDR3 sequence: CASSPDRGVVTDTQYF. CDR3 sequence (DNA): TGTGCCAGCTCACCGGACAGGGGGGTTGTCACAGATACGCAGTATTTT.